What follows is one TCR beta chain and its context. In the authors' methods: Amplifying reference gene primers gave estimates of nucleated cell counts. The repertoire was sequenced with immunoSEQ multiplex PCR; TCRdb's copy has only in-frame clones and lacks some. V and J calls and clone size come straight from that table; D and trimming were deduced from the DNA. The sample has about 44,000 clones; 75% to 90% are singletons. Per germline, CDR1 SGHAT and CDR2 FQNNGV. J gave up 5 bases and V 7 bases, and 6 bases lay outside the gene matches. CDR3 length: 14 amino acids. This record belongs to a study of blood T cell repertoires in COVID-19.

The clonotype was recovered from a woman older than 75 in a cohort sampled during active or convalescent COVID-19. The chain recombines TRBV11-2 with TRBJ2-1, with 9 nucleotides matching TRBD1. The source material was peripheral blood. In DNA, the CDR3 is TGTGCCAGCACGAGGGACAGGGTCCACAATGAGCAGTTCTTC. Translation gives CASTRDRVHNEQFF. The full variable domain, in which reference TRBV11-2 and TRBJ2-1 provide the parts outside the CDR3, is EAGVAQSPRYKIIEKRQSVAFWCNPISGHATLYWYQQILGQGPKLLIQFQNNGVVDDSQLPKDRFSAERLKGVDSTLKIQPAKLEDSAVYLCASTRDRVHNEQFFGPGTRLTVL.